These 23 T cell receptor beta chains share one sample of origin, sequenced in a study of blood T cell repertoires in COVID-19. Clones were read by immunoSEQ multiplex PCR, and TCRdb kept only the in-frame ones, dropping some. The table lists a few hundred thousand clones, approximately 89% of them singletons. The sequenced material came from PBMCs or T cells enriched from blood (not recorded which). These receptors were obtained from a woman aged 55-69 years who had recovered from COVID-19.

The chain carries TRBV24-1 and TRBJ1-1; D might be TRBD1 (6 bases). Germline loops: CDR1 KGHDR, CDR2 SFDVKD. V dropped 5 bases and J dropped 0 bases, with 12 bases sitting between them. The CDR3 has 15 residues. This chain's CDR3 is CATSGPGAVNTEAFF. The DNA for the CDR3 is TGTGCCACCAGTGGGCCAGGGGCGGTGAACACTGAAGCTTTCTTT.

This clone was observed once. The genes are TRBV3-1 (or the pseudogene TRBV3-2) and TRBJ2-5; 16 bases match TRBD2. CDR1 is LGHDT and CDR2 is YNNKEL in the germline V gene (reference sequence). Trimming at V came to 7 bases and at J to 2 bases, leaving 10 bases not matched to a gene. The CDR3 runs 18 residues. The CDR3 DNA is TGTGCCAGCACCTCACCGGGACTAGCGGGAGGGTGGCAAGAGACCCAGTACTTC. This sequence encodes CASTSPGLAGGWQETQYF.

This sequence joins TRBV29-1 and TRBJ1-1; 7 positions agree with TRBD1. The CDR3 is made up of 14 amino acids. Trimming at V came to 6 bases and at J to 3 bases, leaving 10 bases not matched to a gene. The germline CDR1 and CDR2 sequences are SQVTM and ANQGSEA. The CDR3 coding sequence is TGCAGCGTAGATCGACAGGGTTACGACACTGAAGCTTTCTTT. Protein: CSVDRQGYDTEAFF.

V usage is TRBV27 and J usage is TRBJ1-5, with D unresolved. The CDR3 length is 12 residues. V was cut by 3 bases and J by 9 bases, with 9 bases left in between. Germline V gene lookup returns CDR1 MNHEY and CDR2 SMNVEV (reference sequence). The CDR3 nucleotides are TGTGCCAGCAGTTTTCCCGAGGGGCCCCAGCATTTT. Protein sequence: CASSFPEGPQHF.

The chain employs TRBV27 and TRBJ1-5; possible D gene TRBD1, 6 bases. This CDR3 contains 15 residues. Trimming took 6 bases from V and 0 from J, leaving 12 bases between them. Germline lookup yields CDR1 MNHEY and CDR2 SMNVEV (reference sequence). Here the CDR3 DNA reads TGTGCCAGCAGCGGGACATATGATAGCAATCAGCCCCAGCATTTT. This translates into CASSGTYDSNQPQHF.

The chain recombines TRBV25-1 with TRBJ2-5, with 7 bases fitting TRBD1. The CDR3 loop spans 15 amino acids. CDR1 MGHDK and CDR2 SYGVNS come from the germline V gene. V lost 1 base to trimming and J lost 5 bases; unmatched junction nucleotides: 7. CDR3 nucleotides: TGTGCCAGCAGTGAATCAGACAGGGTGGGGGAGACCCAGTACTTC. Translation: CASSESDRVGETQYF.

The chain uses TRBV6-5 and TRBJ2-3; a weak D match, TRBD1 (6 bases). Per germline, CDR1 MNHEY and CDR2 SVGAGI. The CDR3 loop spans 13 amino acids. Trimming cost V 7 bases and J 1 base, with 9 bases left between them. In DNA, the CDR3 is TGTGCCAGCATGGGGGCGGGCACAGATACGCAGTATTTT. This codes for CASMGAGTDTQYF.

V gene TRBV14 combines with J gene TRBJ2-1; perhaps TRBD1 as D (6 bases). Germline V lookup: CDR1 SGHDN, CDR2 FVKESK. V was cut by 4 bases and J by 7 bases, with 14 bases left in between. CDR3 size: 14 residues. The CDR3 protein is CASSRPGATNEQFF. Here the CDR3 DNA reads TGTGCCAGCAGCCGGCCAGGGGCGACGAATGAGCAGTTCTTC.

The V call is TRBV2, the J call TRBJ1-5, with D unclear. Trimming removed 3 bases from V and 9 bases from J, with 15 bases in between. This CDR3 is built from 14 residues. Germline V lookup: CDR1 SNHLY, CDR2 FYNNEI. CDR3 DNA sequence: TGTGCCAGCAGTGATCGGACGGGAGCAGGGCCCCAGCATTTT. The encoded protein is CASSDRTGAGPQHF.

The chain uses TRBV4-1 and TRBJ2-3, with TRBD2 matching over 9 bases. From germline, CDR1 is MGHRA and CDR2 YSYEKL. The CDR3 runs to 17 residues. The J segment lost 4 bases and the V segment lost 1 base, leaving 9 bases of the junction unmatched. Here the CDR3 reads CASSQGGLAGISDTQYF. CDR3 bases: TGCGCCAGCAGCCAAGGCGGGCTAGCGGGAATATCAGATACGCAGTATTTT.

The J gene is TRBJ2-3, the V gene TRBV9, with D possibly matching TRBD1 (7 bases). This CDR3 has 16 amino acids. Germline assignment: CDR1 SGDLS and CDR2 YYNGEE. Trimming left V 5 bases short and J 2 bases short, with 18 bases between. The CDR3 coding sequence is TGTGCCAGCAGTGTTAGGGGGCGGGGACCCACAGATACGCAGTATTTT. The encoded protein is CASSVRGRGPTDTQYF.

The rearrangement uses TRBV19 and TRBJ1-1, with D hard to call. Trimming took off 7 bases at V and 7 bases at J, with 10 bases between the two ends. This CDR3 is built from 11 residues. Germline-derived CDR1 and CDR2 are LNHDA and SQIVND (reference sequence). The CDR3 region is CASKRAGEAFF. The CDR3 DNA follows: TGTGCCAGTAAGAGGGCGGGTGAAGCTTTCTTT.

In this sample, this clone turned up a few times. The rearrangement uses TRBV7-3 and TRBJ1-5; 9 bases map to TRBD1. This CDR3 is 13 amino acids long. Per germline, CDR1 SGHTA and CDR2 FQGTGA. Germline trimming cut 2 bases from V and 7 bases from J; bases unmatched to any gene: 0. CDR3 nucleotides: TGTGCCAGCAGCTTAGACAGGGGGCAGCCCCAGCATTTT. Protein: CASSLDRGQPQHF.

This chain uses TRBV25-1 with TRBJ1-2; D uncertain. V lost 5 bases and J 3 bases, leaving 4 bases between the germline ends. This CDR3 has 11 residues. From germline, CDR1 is MGHDK and CDR2 SYGVNS. The CDR3 is CASSLDYGYTF. The CDR3 DNA is TGTGCCAGCAGTCTTGACTATGGCTACACCTTC.

The CDR3 region has the DNA TGTGCCAGCAGCATATACAGCTCTGGGGCCAACGTCCTGACTTTC. This encodes CASSIYSSGANVLTF. The V call is TRBV7-3, the J call TRBJ2-6; D unresolved. The CDR3 runs 15 residues. Trimming pared 5 bases from V and 0 bases from J, leaving 8 bases between. CDR1 is SGHTA and CDR2 is FQGTGA in the germline V gene. Full variable domain (remainder filled in from reference TRBV7-3 and TRBJ2-6): GAGVSQTPSNKVTEKGKYVELRCDPISGHTALYWYRQSLGQGPEFLIYFQGTGAADDSGLPNDRFFAVRPEGSVSTLKIQRTERGDSAVYLCASSIYSSGANVLTFGAGSRLTVL.

This rearrangement joins TRBV30 to TRBJ1-4, with D possibly TRBD1 on 5 matching bases. Trimming shortened V by 0 bases and J by 7 bases, and 15 bases separated the two germline ends. The germline V gene has CDR1 GTSNPN and CDR2 SVGIG (reference sequence). The CDR3 runs to 15 residues. This chain's CDR3 is CAWSVTGGRSEKLFF. The DNA of the CDR3 is TGTGCCTGGAGTGTAACGGGGGGTCGCAGTGAAAAACTGTTTTTT.

This clone was picked up one time. This chain links TRBV5-6 with TRBJ1-5; D may be TRBD1 (5 bases). Per the germline V gene, CDR1 is SGHDT and CDR2 is YYEEEE. The CDR3 consists of 16 residues. Between the trimmed V and J ends, which lost 4 bases and 0 bases, there was a span of 14 bases. The CDR3 nucleotides are TGTGCCAGCAGCGGCGGGGGTCCTAATAGCAATCAGCCCCAGCATTTT. Translating it yields CASSGGGPNSNQPQHF. Combining the CDR3 with reference TRBV5-6 and TRBJ1-5 gives the whole variable domain DAGVTQSPTHLIKTRGQQVTLRCSPKSGHDTVSWYQQALGQGPQFIFQYYEEEERQRGNFPDRFSGHQFPNYSSELNVNALLLGDSALYLCASSGGGPNSNQPQHFGDGTRLSIL.

This chain links TRBV28 with TRBJ2-5; D might be TRBD2 (5 bases). Germline values: CDR1 MDHEN, CDR2 SYDVKM. The CDR3 has 12 residues. V lost 10 bases to trimming and J lost 4 bases, with 13 bases between them. The CDR3 spells CATDGRGETQYF. CDR3 bases: TGTGCCACCGACGGCCGGGGAGAGACCCAGTACTTC. Full variable domain (remainder filled in from reference TRBV28 and TRBJ2-5): DVKVTQSSRYLVKRTGEKVFLECVQDMDHENMFWYRQDPGLGLRLIYFSYDVKMKEKGDIPEGYSVSREKKERFSLILESASTNQTSMYLCATDGRGETQYFGPGTRLLVL.

The rearrangement uses TRBV29-1 and TRBJ2-7; weak D call: TRBD2 (6 bases). The CDR3 is 15 residues long. V was trimmed by 1 base and J by 3 bases, leaving 16 bases between them. Germline values: CDR1 SQVTM, CDR2 ANQGSEA. This CDR3 reads CSVEVGIGGNYEQYF. DNA for the CDR3: TGCAGCGTTGAAGTGGGGATTGGGGGGAACTACGAGCAGTACTTC.

The genes are TRBV10-3 and TRBJ2-1; 10 nucleotides match TRBD2. The CDR3 loop spans 14 amino acids. V lost 3 bases to trimming and J lost 7 bases; unmatched junction nucleotides: 3. Germline CDR1 is ENHRY and CDR2 is SYGVKD. CDR3 sequence reads: CAISDLAGENEQFF. The CDR3 nucleotides read TGTGCCATCAGTGACCTAGCGGGAGAAAATGAGCAGTTCTTC.

The rearrangement uses TRBV19 and TRBJ1-6, with D possibly matching TRBD1 (5 bases). The CDR3 extends over 14 amino acids. Trimming pared 7 bases from V and 8 bases from J, leaving 15 bases between. Germline lookup yields CDR1 LNHDA and CDR2 SQIVND (reference sequence). The CDR3 DNA follows: TGTGCCAGTATGGGGCAGGGAGGGGATTCACCCCTCCACTTT. It translates to CASMGQGGDSPLHF.

This chain joins TRBV19 and TRBJ1-2, with D possibly TRBD1 on 6 matching bases. Germline assignment: CDR1 LNHDA and CDR2 SQIVND (reference sequence). V lost 4 bases, J lost 4 bases, and 10 bases lay in between. The CDR3 is made up of 13 amino acids. The CDR3 spells CASSRQGTYGYTF. CDR3 bases: TGTGCCAGTAGTAGGCAGGGGACCTATGGCTACACCTTC.

The chain uses TRBV29-1 and TRBJ2-5, with TRBD2 as a possible D gene (5 bases). Trimming cost V 1 base and J 5 bases, with 8 bases left between them. The germline V gene encodes CDR1 SQVTM and CDR2 ANQGSEA. The CDR3 covers 12 residues. Here the CDR3 DNA reads TGCAGCGTTGAAGTGTTAGCGGAGACCCAGTACTTC. It encodes CSVEVLAETQYF.